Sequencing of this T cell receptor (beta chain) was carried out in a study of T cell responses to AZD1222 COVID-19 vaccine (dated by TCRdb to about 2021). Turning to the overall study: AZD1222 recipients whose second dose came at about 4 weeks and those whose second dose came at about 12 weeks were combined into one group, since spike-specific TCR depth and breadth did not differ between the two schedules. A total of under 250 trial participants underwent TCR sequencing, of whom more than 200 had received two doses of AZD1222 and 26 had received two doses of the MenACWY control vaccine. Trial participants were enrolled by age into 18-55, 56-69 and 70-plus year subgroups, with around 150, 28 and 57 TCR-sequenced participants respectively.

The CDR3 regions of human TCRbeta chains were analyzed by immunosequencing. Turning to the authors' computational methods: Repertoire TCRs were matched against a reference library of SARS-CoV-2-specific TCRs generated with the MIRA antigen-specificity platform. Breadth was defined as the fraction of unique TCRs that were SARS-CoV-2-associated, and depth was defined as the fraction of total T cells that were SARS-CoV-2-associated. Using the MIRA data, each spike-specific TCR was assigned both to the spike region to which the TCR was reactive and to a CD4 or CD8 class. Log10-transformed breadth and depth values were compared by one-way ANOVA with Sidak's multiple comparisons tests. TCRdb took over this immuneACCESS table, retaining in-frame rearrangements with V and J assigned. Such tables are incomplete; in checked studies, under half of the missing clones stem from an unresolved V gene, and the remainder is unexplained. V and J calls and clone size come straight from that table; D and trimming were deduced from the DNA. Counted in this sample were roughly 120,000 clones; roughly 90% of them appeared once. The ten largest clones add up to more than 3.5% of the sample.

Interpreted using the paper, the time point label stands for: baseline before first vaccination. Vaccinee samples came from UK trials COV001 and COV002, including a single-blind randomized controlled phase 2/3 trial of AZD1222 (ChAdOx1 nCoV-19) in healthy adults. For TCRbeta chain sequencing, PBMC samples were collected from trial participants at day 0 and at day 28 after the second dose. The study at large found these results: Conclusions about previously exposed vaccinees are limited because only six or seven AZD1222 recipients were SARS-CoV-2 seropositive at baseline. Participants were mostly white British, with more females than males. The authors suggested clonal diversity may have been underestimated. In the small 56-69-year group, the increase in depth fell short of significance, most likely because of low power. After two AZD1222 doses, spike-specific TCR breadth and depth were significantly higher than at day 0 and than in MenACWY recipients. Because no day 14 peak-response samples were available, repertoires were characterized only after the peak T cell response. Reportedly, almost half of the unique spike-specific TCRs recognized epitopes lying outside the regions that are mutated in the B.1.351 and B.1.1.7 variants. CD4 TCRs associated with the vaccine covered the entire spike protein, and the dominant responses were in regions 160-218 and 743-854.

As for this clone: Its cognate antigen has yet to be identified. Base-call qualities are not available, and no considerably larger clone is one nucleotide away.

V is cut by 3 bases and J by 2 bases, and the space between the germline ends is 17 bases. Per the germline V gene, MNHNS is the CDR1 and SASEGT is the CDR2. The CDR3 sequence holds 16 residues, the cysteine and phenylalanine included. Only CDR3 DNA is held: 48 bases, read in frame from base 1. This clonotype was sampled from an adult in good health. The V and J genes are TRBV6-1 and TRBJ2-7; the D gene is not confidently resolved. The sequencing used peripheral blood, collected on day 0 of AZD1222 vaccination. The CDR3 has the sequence CASSEILLGRTYEQYF. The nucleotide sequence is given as TGTGCCAGCAGTGAGATTCTACTGGGTAGAACCTACGAGCAGTACTTC.